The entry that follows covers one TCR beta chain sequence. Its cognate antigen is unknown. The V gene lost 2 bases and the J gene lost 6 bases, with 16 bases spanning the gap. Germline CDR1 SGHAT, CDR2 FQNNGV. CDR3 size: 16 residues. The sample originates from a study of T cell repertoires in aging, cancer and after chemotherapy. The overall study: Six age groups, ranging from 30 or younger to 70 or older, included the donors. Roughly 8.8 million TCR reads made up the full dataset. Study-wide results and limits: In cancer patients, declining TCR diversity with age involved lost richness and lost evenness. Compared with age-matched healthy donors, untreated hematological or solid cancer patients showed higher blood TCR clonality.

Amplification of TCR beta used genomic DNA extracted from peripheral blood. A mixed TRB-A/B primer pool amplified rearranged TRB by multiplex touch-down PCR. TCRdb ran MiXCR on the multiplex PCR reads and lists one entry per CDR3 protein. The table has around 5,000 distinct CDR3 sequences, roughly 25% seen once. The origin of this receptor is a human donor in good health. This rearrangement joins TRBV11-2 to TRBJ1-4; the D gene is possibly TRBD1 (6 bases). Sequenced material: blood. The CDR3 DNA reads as TGTGCCAGCAGCTTAAGCCCCCGGGACAACGATGAAAAACTGTTTTTT. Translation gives CASSLSPRDNDEKLFF.